The 13 T cell receptor beta chains reported below all come from one sample, sequenced in a study of cytomegalovirus exposure and HLA in healthy donors. The study ran its PCR with 60 Vbeta and 13 Jbeta primers. Sequenced by immunoSEQ multiplex PCR; TCRdb stores in-frame clones only, minus some. This repertoire shows 75,000 to 100,000 clones, around 80% found once; its top ten account for 7.3%. Sequencing was carried out using PBMCs. All receptors come from a man aged 25 to 40 in good health and CMV-seronegative.

This clone was seen a handful of times. The J gene is TRBJ1-5, the V gene TRBV21-1; the table's D call, TRBD1, has no DNA check behind it. TRBV21-1 is tagged as a pseudogene. This CDR3 contains 16 residues. Here the CDR3 reads CASSKKNRGRNQPQHF. Written as DNA, the CDR3 is TGTGCCAGCAGCAAAAAAAACAGGGGGCGGAATCAGCCCCAGCATTTT.

The genes are TRBV29-1 and TRBJ2-2, with 7 bases lining up with TRBD1. V lost 6 bases and J lost 6; bases outside the gene matches: 7. Germline loops: CDR1 SQVTM, CDR2 ANQGSEA. This CDR3 contains 13 residues. Written as DNA, the CDR3 is TGCAGCGTCGCATCGCAGGGGGCCGGGGAGCTGTTTTTT. It encodes CSVASQGAGELFF.

The CDR3 protein is CASSLEGQGAEQPQHF. CDR3 in DNA: TGTGCCAGCAGCTTAGAGGGACAGGGGGCCGAACAGCCCCAGCATTTT. The J gene is TRBJ1-5, the V gene TRBV7-9; 12 nucleotides match TRBD1. V gave up 1 base and J gave up 7 bases; unmatched junction bases: 5. The CDR3 consists of 16 residues. The germline gives CDR1 SEHNR, CDR2 FQNEAQ (reference sequence).

V gene TRBV7-9 combines with J gene TRBJ2-1; TRBD1 aligns across 7 bases. The germline V gene encodes CDR1 SEHNR and CDR2 FQNEAQ (reference sequence). The CDR3 has 13 amino acids. V was pared by 3 bases and J by 6 bases, with 2 bases of the junction left unmatched. This CDR3 is CASSFRDSNEQFF. DNA of the CDR3: TGTGCCAGCAGCTTCCGGGACAGCAATGAGCAGTTCTTC.

This clone was detected once. The chain links TRBV18 to TRBJ2-1; 8 nucleotides match TRBD1. The CDR3 has 16 residues. CDR1 is KGHSH and CDR2 is LQKENI in the germline V gene. With V trimmed by 2 bases and J by 8 bases, 11 bases remained unmatched. CDR3 coding DNA: TGTGCCAGCTCACCAATTGGCCAGGGGGCTAGCTATGAGCAGTTCTTC. Translated, it gives CASSPIGQGASYEQFF.

As DNA, the CDR3 is TGTGCCAGCAGGCCCGGGAGAGAGAACACTGAAGCTTTCTTT. Protein: CASRPGRENTEAFF. This rearrangement joins TRBV2 to TRBJ1-1; D is ambiguous. V was shortened by 6 bases and J by 1 base, with 12 bases between the two germline ends. The CDR3 runs to 14 residues. Germline lookup yields CDR1 SNHLY and CDR2 FYNNEI.

The genes are TRBV4-2 and TRBJ1-4; TRBD1 agrees at 9 bases. The germline CDR1 and CDR2 sequences are LGHNA and YNFKEQ. V was clipped by 4 bases and J by 2 bases; unmatched bases: 8. The CDR3 has 17 residues. CDR3 sequence reads: CASSLRTGEITNEKLFF. The CDR3 DNA reads TGTGCCAGCAGCCTCAGGACAGGGGAGATTACTAATGAAAAACTGTTTTTT.

The CDR3 protein is CASSSQVGTEAFF. Written as DNA, the CDR3 is TGCGCCAGCAGCAGCCAGGTGGGCACTGAAGCTTTCTTT. This chain links TRBV5-1 with TRBJ1-1; the D is unclear. CDR3 length: 13 residues. With 4 bases removed from V and 4 bases from J, the gap between germline ends came to 11 bases. Germline V gene data show CDR1 as SGHRS and CDR2 as YFSETQ. Full variable domain (remainder filled in from reference TRBV5-1 and TRBJ1-1): KAGVTQTPRYLIKTRGQQVTLSCSPISGHRSVSWYQQTPGQGLQFLFEYFSETQRNKGNFPGRFSGRQFSNSRSEMNVSTLELGDSALYLCASSSQVGTEAFFGQGTRLTVV.

The rearrangement uses TRBV5-8 and TRBJ2-3; 7 nucleotides agree with TRBD1. Per the germline V gene, CDR1 is SGHTS and CDR2 is YDEGEE. V was clipped by 3 bases and J by 2 bases; unmatched bases: 3. CDR3 length: 14 residues. CDR3 region: CASSWTGATDTQYF. CDR3 in DNA: TGTGCCAGCAGCTGGACAGGTGCCACAGATACGCAGTATTTT.

The table lists this clone with a count of one. The chain is built from TRBV10-3 and TRBJ2-3; 9 nucleotides agree with TRBD2. The CDR3 is made up of 15 amino acids. Unmatched junction bases numbered 6, after V lost 7 bases and J lost 1 base. CDR1 is ENHRY, CDR2 SYGVKD, per germline. CDR3 bases: TGTGCCATCAACGACATAGCGGGAGGCACAGATACGCAGTATTTT. It yields the protein CAINDIAGGTDTQYF.

CDR3 sequence: CASSVAYRNTEAFF. The CDR3 coding sequence is TGTGCCAGCAGCGTAGCTTATCGGAACACTGAAGCTTTCTTT. The V gene is TRBV9, the J gene TRBJ1-1; D gene ambiguous. The germline V gene encodes CDR1 SGDLS and CDR2 YYNGEE. This CDR3 is 14 amino acids long. Deletions cut 0 bases from V and 1 base from J, with 7 bases between.

The chain joins TRBV6-1 to TRBJ2-3; 10 bases agree with TRBD2. The trim removed 6 bases at V and 2 bases at J, leaving 5 bases unmatched. Germline assignment: CDR1 MNHNS and CDR2 SASEGT. The CDR3 loop spans 15 amino acids. CDR3 protein: CASRALAGDTDTQYF. The CDR3, as DNA: TGTGCCAGCAGAGCCCTAGCGGGGGACACAGATACGCAGTATTTT.

The sample holds a few counts of this clone. V gene TRBV10-3 combines with J gene TRBJ2-7; D is ambiguous. This CDR3 is 14 amino acids long. The germline V gene encodes CDR1 ENHRY and CDR2 SYGVKD. The V end was cut by 0 bases, the J end by 2 bases, with 8 bases between. CDR3 protein: CAISESTRTYEQYF. CDR3 nucleotides: TGTGCCATCAGTGAGTCAACGAGGACCTACGAGCAGTACTTC.